Listed below are T cell receptor beta chains from one sample, sequenced in a study of blood T cell repertoires in COVID-19. The method was immunoSEQ multiplex PCR; TCRdb's version includes in-frame clones alone and lacks a portion of them. The sample has approximately 260,000 clones, around four fifths seen once. The material sequenced was PBMCs or T cells enriched from blood (not recorded which). The receptor set was obtained from a man under 40 with acute COVID-19. Both conserved end residues are part of each CDR3. A D gene is named only where the DNA matches it firmly.

J | D | V | CDR3
TRBJ1-6 | NA | TRBV4-2 | CASSQEGPHNSPLHF
TRBJ1-2 | NA | TRBV7-9 | CASSLGGREGYGYTF
TRBJ1-4 | TRBD1 | TRBV3-1/TRBV3-2 | CASSPPGQGASNEKLFF
TRBJ2-6 | NA | TRBV25-1 | CASSLTGSGANVLTF
TRBJ2-5 | NA | TRBV9 | CASSATGFQETQYF
TRBJ1-3 | NA | TRBV11-2 | CASSDRPGARNTIYF
TRBJ1-2 | TRBD1 | TRBV7-8 | CASSMDREGYTF
TRBJ2-2 | NA | TRBV7-2 | CASSWNRNTGELFF
TRBJ1-1 | NA | TRBV6-1 | CASSDRSGTEAFF
TRBJ2-1 | TRBD1 | TRBV6-9 | CASSYQYAGGYNEQFF
TRBJ2-3 | NA | TRBV4-3 | CASSARVQDTQYF
TRBJ2-1 | TRBD2 | TRBV7-7 | CASSLAGFNNEQFF
TRBJ1-6 | NA | TRBV2 | CASLIGTSFPLHF
TRBJ1-6 | NA | TRBV4-3 | CASSQVPGGGNSPLHF
TRBJ2-5 | TRBD2 | TRBV7-3 | CASSLGSTGLAEETQYF
TRBJ2-4 | NA | TRBV2 | CASRVRDQGGDIQYF
TRBJ2-2 | NA | TRBV7-6 | CASSQSWTTPAGELFF
TRBJ2-2 | TRBD1 | TRBV7-8 | CASPASHRGLNGELFF
TRBJ2-2 | NA | TRBV11-3 | CASSTGEDTGELFF
TRBJ2-3 | TRBD2 | TRBV3-1/TRBV3-2 | CASSQGLAGGPADTQYF
TRBJ1-6 | NA | TRBV6-1 | CASSESGAGSPLHF
TRBJ1-2 | TRBD1 | TRBV7-9 | CASSEPGQGAYGYTF